The clone carrying this TCR beta chain was counted a few times. Antigen specificity is unknown. TCRdb re-analysed the reads in MiXCR, keeping a single row per CDR3 protein. The sample lists approximately 50,000 distinct CDR3 sequences, around 19% seen once, with roughly 75% in the top ten. CDR3 size: 14 residues. Trimming cost V 4 bases and J 2 bases; bases outside gene matches: 3. In germline, CDR1 is SGHAT, CDR2 FQNNGV. This sample is drawn from a study of T cell repertoires in cytomegalovirus infection. The wider study: Both a matching HLA type and CMV infection were indicated by public TCR beta signatures. Overall study findings and caveats: HLA-C-restricted CMV-specific TCR beta clonotypes were dominant in the ex vivo response.

The clonotype comes from a human donor in good health (CMV status not recorded). Some clones in this sample may be carry-over from other donors' samples. This chain connects TRBV11-2 to TRBJ2-5, with 8 bases aligning to TRBD1. The source was CD8+ T cells from cultured PBMCs, collected from culture after CMV antigen stimulation. As DNA, the CDR3 is TGTGCCAGCAGCTCGAACAGGGGGCAAGAGACCCAGTACTTC. This sequence encodes CASSSNRGQETQYF.